What follows are 17 T cell receptor beta chains derived from one specimen sequenced in a study of blood T cell repertoires in COVID-19. The protocol was immunoSEQ multiplex PCR, while the TCRdb copy is restricted to in-frame clones and leaves out a portion. This sample has 290,000 or so clones, with approximately 89% found just once. Sequencing input: peripheral blood. The receptors come from a woman aged 25-40 years with COVID-19, enrolled during active disease.

V usage is TRBV14 and J usage is TRBJ2-2; 7 nucleotides align to TRBD2. Germline-derived CDR1 and CDR2 are SGHDN and FVKESK. The CDR3 loop spans 19 amino acids. V shed 3 bases and J 7 bases; nucleotides not matched to a gene: 20. CDR3 protein: CASSHFPGRAGPHHGELFF. CDR3 DNA: TGTGCCAGCAGCCACTTCCCGGGAAGAGCGGGACCGCATCACGGGGAGCTGTTTTTT. Supplemented by reference TRBV14 and TRBJ2-2, the full variable domain reads EAGVTQFPSHSVIEKGQTVTLRCDPISGHDNLYWYRRVMGKEIKFLLHFVKESKQDESGMPNNRFLAERTGGTYSTLKVQPAELEDSGVYFCASSHFPGRAGPHHGELFFGEGSRLTVL.

V gene TRBV9 combines with J gene TRBJ2-2; 12 bases are a match to TRBD2. Trimming took 0 bases from V and 1 from J; bases not matched to a gene: 13. The length of the CDR3 is 21 residues. CDR1 is SGDLS and CDR2 is YYNGEE in the germline V gene. Here the CDR3 DNA reads TGTGCCAGCAGCGTAGAAGTCCACACACTAGCGGGAGGCGGGAACACCGGGGAGCTGTTTTTT. Its protein product is CASSVEVHTLAGGGNTGELFF.

V and J are TRBV25-1 and TRBJ1-6, with TRBD1 matching 7 bases. Germline V gives CDR1 MGHDK, CDR2 SYGVNS. This CDR3 is 13 amino acids long. With 6 bases clipped from V and 5 bases from J, the junction kept 1 base outside the gene matches. DNA of the CDR3: TGTGCCAGCAGACAGGGGAATAATTCACCCCTCCACTTT. Encoded protein: CASRQGNNSPLHF.

The gene calls are TRBV5-1 and TRBJ2-6, with D perhaps matching TRBD2 (5 bases). The germline gives CDR1 SGHRS, CDR2 YFSETQ. Trimming shortened V by 4 bases and J by 3 bases, and 11 bases separated the two germline ends. The CDR3 has 15 amino acids. In nucleotides, the CDR3 is TGCGCCAGCAGCCGCGAGGGATATGGGGCCAACGTCCTGACTTTC. This gives the protein CASSREGYGANVLTF.

V is TRBV15 and J is TRBJ2-3; 12 bases match TRBD2. Germline values: CDR1 LNHNV, CDR2 YYDKDF (reference sequence). The length of the CDR3 is 14 residues. V dropped 5 bases and J dropped 5; count of bases not matched to a gene: 2. CDR3: CATSPGLAGDTQYF. DNA for the CDR3: TGTGCCACCAGCCCGGGACTAGCGGGAGATACGCAGTATTTT.

This sequence joins TRBV7-9 and TRBJ2-3; 8 nucleotides agree with TRBD1. After removal of 3 bases from V and 3 bases from J, the junction contained 5 bases not matched to a gene. This CDR3 has 15 amino acids. CDR1 is SEHNR and CDR2 is FQNEAQ in the germline V gene (reference sequence). The CDR3 region has the DNA TGTGCCAGCAGCTTCTTGCAGGGGGCTACAGATACGCAGTATTTT. This gives the protein CASSFLQGATDTQYF.

The chain is built from TRBV11-2 and TRBJ1-2; the match to TRBD1 covers 7 bases. This CDR3 contains 14 residues. Trimming took 5 bases from V and 5 from J; bases not matched to a gene: 8. Germline CDR1 and CDR2: SGHAT and FQNNGV. This chain's CDR3 is CASSVPGGGYGYTF. CDR3 coding DNA: TGTGCCAGCAGCGTGCCAGGGGGAGGATATGGCTACACCTTC. The full variable domain, with the rest looked up from reference TRBV11-2 and TRBJ1-2, is EAGVAQSPRYKIIEKRQSVAFWCNPISGHATLYWYQQILGQGPKLLIQFQNNGVVDDSQLPKDRFSAERLKGVDSTLKIQPAKLEDSAVYLCASSVPGGGYGYTFGSGTRLTVV.

The genes are TRBV19 and TRBJ2-3, with 12 bases identical to TRBD1. The CDR3 runs to 15 residues. Looked up from germline, CDR1 is LNHDA and CDR2 is SQIVND (reference sequence). Trimming took 3 bases from V and 7 from J; bases not matched to a gene: 5. The CDR3 spells CASSIGTGGVNTQYF. CDR3 nucleotides: TGTGCCAGTAGTATCGGGACAGGGGGCGTTAATACGCAGTATTTT.

This chain connects TRBV27 to TRBJ1-4, with 8 nucleotides matching TRBD1. The germline V gene encodes CDR1 MNHEY and CDR2 SMNVEV (reference sequence). The length of the CDR3 is 14 residues. V shed 4 bases and J 7 bases; nucleotides not matched to a gene: 5. The CDR3 protein is CASSSTGEGEKLFF. In DNA, the CDR3 is TGTGCCAGCAGTTCGACAGGGGAGGGTGAAAAACTGTTTTTT.

This chain connects TRBV19 to TRBJ2-7; 7 nucleotides agree with TRBD1. The CDR3 covers 15 residues. J lost 0 bases, V lost 4 bases, and 6 bases had no gene match. The V gene's germline CDR1 is LNHDA and CDR2 SQIVND (reference sequence). The CDR3 DNA follows: TGTGCCAGTAGTAGCCAGGGGGACGGCTCCTACGAGCAGTACTTC. Its protein is CASSSQGDGSYEQYF.

The chain links TRBV19 to TRBJ1-1; 11 bases fit TRBD1. CDR1 and CDR2 from the germline V gene are LNHDA and SQIVND (reference sequence). The V and J ends lost 9 bases and 2 bases, in that order; junction bases with no gene match: 8. This CDR3 comprises 15 residues. The CDR3 sequence is CASRDRGSENTEAFF. For the CDR3, the DNA is TGTGCCAGCCGGGACAGGGGGTCGGAAAACACTGAAGCTTTCTTT. Based on the CDR3 plus reference TRBV19 and TRBJ1-1, the full variable domain is DGGITQSPKYLFRKEGQNVTLSCEQNLNHDAMYWYRQDPGQGLRLIYYSQIVNDFQKGDIAEGYSVSREKKESFPLTVTSAQKNPTAFYLCASRDRGSENTEAFFGQGTRLTVV.

The V call is TRBV2, the J call TRBJ1-2, with D perhaps TRBD1 (6 bases). This CDR3 region has 14 residues. V gave up 4 bases and J gave up 2 bases, with 11 bases separating them. Germline V gene sequence: CDR1 SNHLY, CDR2 FYNNEI. The CDR3 reads CASSADRSNYGYTF. The CDR3 coding sequence is TGTGCCAGCAGTGCCGACAGGAGCAACTATGGCTACACCTTC. The whole variable domain, remainder taken from reference TRBV2 and TRBJ1-2, is EPEVTQTPSHQVTQMGQEVILRCVPISNHLYFYWYRQILGQKVEFLVSFYNNEISEKSEIFDDQFSVERPDGSNFTLKIRSTKLEDSAMYFCASSADRSNYGYTFGSGTRLTVV.

The chain is built from TRBV6-1 and TRBJ2-4, with 9 bases matching TRBD1. CDR3 length equals 16 residues. V shed 3 bases and J 6 bases; nucleotides not matched to a gene: 9. Germline V gene lookup returns CDR1 MNHNS and CDR2 SASEGT. CDR3 residues: CASSDYSGQGSNIQYF. As DNA, the CDR3 is TGTGCCAGCAGTGACTATTCCGGACAGGGGTCAAACATTCAGTACTTC.

CDR3: CASSIRPGQGGEKLFF. The CDR3 DNA follows: TGTGCCAGTAGTATTCGGCCGGGACAGGGTGGGGAAAAACTGTTTTTT. The chain recombines TRBV19 with TRBJ1-4; 9 bases are a match to TRBD1. This CDR3 spans 16 amino acids. J lost 8 bases, V lost 3 bases, and 10 bases had no gene match. The germline gives CDR1 LNHDA, CDR2 SQIVND (reference sequence). Full variable domain (remainder filled in from reference TRBV19 and TRBJ1-4): DGGITQSPKYLFRKEGQNVTLSCEQNLNHDAMYWYRQDPGQGLRLIYYSQIVNDFQKGDIAEGYSVSREKKESFPLTVTSAQKNPTAFYLCASSIRPGQGGEKLFFGSGTQLSVL.

The CDR3 sequence is CASSRGTGTYNSPLHF. CDR3 in DNA: TGTGCCAGCAGCCGGGGAACAGGAACCTATAATTCACCCCTCCACTTT. This chain links TRBV3-1 (or the pseudogene TRBV3-2) with TRBJ1-6; perhaps TRBD1 as D (5 bases). Germline CDR1 LGHDT, CDR2 YNNKEL (reference sequence). Trimming removed 4 bases at V and 2 bases at J, with 12 bases between. The CDR3 runs to 16 residues.

The chain couples TRBV13 to TRBJ2-4; D is possibly TRBD2 (5 bases). Germline-derived CDR1 and CDR2 are PRHDT and FYEKMQ (reference sequence). This CDR3 has 15 amino acids. V was cut by 5 bases and J by 7 bases, with 18 bases left in between. CDR3 residues: CASSERVRTGNIQYF. CDR3 DNA: TGTGCCAGCAGCGAGAGGGTACGGACGGGGAACATTCAGTACTTC.

CDR3 nucleotide sequence: TGTGCCAGCAGTTACTCGGGGCACACCGGGGAGCTGTTTTTT. Amino acids: CASSYSGHTGELFF. V usage is TRBV6-5 and J usage is TRBJ2-2; perhaps TRBD1 as D (5 bases). Between the trimmed V and J ends, which lost 0 bases and 3 bases, there was a span of 5 bases. The CDR3 sequence is 14 residues long. CDR1 and CDR2 (germline): MNHEY, SVGAGI.